The 24 T cell receptor beta chains listed next were all sequenced from one sample in a study of OX40 agonist ivuxolimab in advanced cancers. Clones were sequenced by immunoSEQ multiplex PCR, and TCRdb holds only the in-frame ones, with some missing. The sample has 80,000 or so clones; around 85% are singletons. Specimen: CD4+ or CD8+ T cells sorted from blood, collected in a trial of the OX40 agonist ivuxolimab. Receptors were obtained from an adult with an advanced solid tumor such as melanoma, head and neck, liver or kidney cancer.

The chain carries TRBV5-1 and TRBJ2-7, with 8 bases that match TRBD2. The CDR3 consists of 16 residues. Germline assignment: CDR1 SGHRS and CDR2 YFSETQ. V was pared by 2 bases and J by 1 base, with 8 bases of the junction left unmatched. The CDR3 is CASSLYLLADSYEQYF. The CDR3 region has the DNA TGCGCCAGCAGCTTATACTTACTAGCGGATTCCTACGAGCAGTACTTC.

J is TRBJ2-5 and V is TRBV19; no definite D call. The CDR3 consists of 13 residues. Between the trimmed V and J ends, which lost 2 bases and 1 base, there was a span of 5 bases. In germline, CDR1 is LNHDA, CDR2 SQIVND (reference sequence). The CDR3 sequence is CASSIQSQETQYF. Written as DNA, the CDR3 is TGTGCCAGTAGTATACAAAGCCAAGAGACCCAGTACTTC.

The CDR3 loop reads CASSPREGVYNEQFF. The DNA for the CDR3 is TGTGCCAGCAGCCCGCGGGAGGGGGTCTACAATGAGCAGTTCTTC. This chain uses TRBV7-8 with TRBJ2-1; 9 bases map to TRBD2. J was trimmed by 3 bases and V by 5 bases; bases with no gene match: 5. The length of the CDR3 is 15 residues. Germline CDR1 reads SGHVS; CDR2 reads FQNEAQ.

Details on this clone: The sample contains more than one DNA sequence encoding this CDR3. The V gene is TRBV29-1, the J gene TRBJ2-1; D gene ambiguous. The CDR3 runs 12 residues. V lost 2 bases to trimming and J lost 0 bases, with 2 bases between them. In germline, CDR1 is SQVTM, CDR2 ANQGSEA. The CDR3 nucleotides read TGCAGCGTTGAATCCTCCTACAATGAGCAGTTCTTC. Encoded protein: CSVESSYNEQFF.

The V call is TRBV2, the J call TRBJ2-4; D is ambiguous. V lost 9 bases and J lost 0, with 15 bases in between. The CDR3 spans 15 residues. Germline V gives CDR1 SNHLY, CDR2 FYNNEI. CDR3 nucleotide sequence: TGTGCCAGTAAGGGCCAGGTCCTAGCCAAAAACATTCAGTACTTC. It yields the protein CASKGQVLAKNIQYF. Supplemented by reference TRBV2 and TRBJ2-4, the full variable domain reads EPEVTQTPSHQVTQMGQEVILRCVPISNHLYFYWYRQILGQKVEFLVSFYNNEISEKSEIFDDQFSVERPDGSNFTLKIRSTKLEDSAMYFCASKGQVLAKNIQYFGAGTRLSVL.

This clone appeared a few times. The V gene is TRBV7-8, the J gene TRBJ2-7; 9 nucleotides agree with TRBD1. The germline gives CDR1 SGHVS, CDR2 FQNEAQ. V was pared by 2 bases and J by 3 bases, with 5 bases of the junction left unmatched. This CDR3 contains 15 residues. CDR3 amino acids: CASSLRTGAIYEQYF. The CDR3 DNA reads TGTGCCAGCAGCTTAAGGACAGGGGCAATCTACGAGCAGTACTTC.

This clone has only one observation. This rearrangement joins TRBV5-1 to TRBJ1-4; the match to TRBD1 covers 8 bases. Unmatched junction bases numbered 9, after V lost 0 bases and J lost 5 bases. The V gene's germline CDR1 is SGHRS and CDR2 YFSETQ. There are 17 residues in the CDR3. In DNA form, the CDR3 reads TGCGCCAGCAGCTTGGATCCTGACAGGGGTTGGAATGAAAAACTGTTTTTT. This translates into CASSLDPDRGWNEKLFF.

The chain joins TRBV7-8 to TRBJ2-2; TRBD1 is a possible D gene (5 bases). Trimming shortened V by 5 bases and J by 4 bases, and 14 bases separated the two germline ends. The CDR3 contains 15 residues. The germline V gene encodes CDR1 SGHVS and CDR2 FQNEAQ. The CDR3 spells CASSIIRGGTGELFF. CDR3 sequence (DNA): TGTGCCAGCAGCATAATAAGGGGCGGCACCGGGGAGCTGTTTTTT. The full variable domain, rest sourced from reference TRBV7-8 and TRBJ2-2, is GAGVSQSPRYKVAKRGQDVALRCDPISGHVSLFWYQQALGQGPEFLTYFQNEAQLDKSGLPSDRFFAERPEGSVSTLKIQRTQQEDSAVYLCASSIIRGGTGELFFGEGSRLTVL.

The V and J genes are TRBV5-1 and TRBJ2-2, with unresolved D. Between the trimmed V and J ends, which lost 5 bases and 5 bases, there was a span of 16 bases. Germline V lookup: CDR1 SGHRS, CDR2 YFSETQ. This CDR3 is 15 amino acids long. This CDR3 is CASRGTEWETGELFF. CDR3 DNA sequence: TGCGCCAGCAGGGGTACAGAGTGGGAAACCGGGGAGCTGTTTTTT.

The rearrangement uses TRBV10-3 and TRBJ2-7; perhaps TRBD2 as D (5 bases). CDR3 length: 16 amino acids. Trimming took 5 bases from V and 4 from J, leaving 21 bases between them. CDR1 is ENHRY and CDR2 is SYGVKD in the germline V gene. CDR3 residues: CAISHNPRGNQYEQYF. The CDR3 DNA is TGTGCCATCAGTCACAATCCCCGAGGGAATCAATACGAGCAGTACTTC.

The count of this clone is one. J is TRBJ1-5 and V is TRBV30; TRBD1 matches 7 bases. V lost 5 bases to trimming and J lost 7 bases; unmatched junction nucleotides: 8. This CDR3 has 13 residues. Germline V lookup: CDR1 GTSNPN, CDR2 SVGIG (reference sequence). The CDR3 nucleotides read TGTGCCTGGGCCAGGGGGGATTCACAGCCCCAGCATTTT. Its translation: CAWARGDSQPQHF.

Only a few counts were recorded for this clone. V and J are TRBV19 and TRBJ1-1; the match to TRBD1 covers 7 bases. CDR3 length: 13 amino acids. J lost 1 base, V lost 8 bases, and 4 bases had no gene match. Germline V gives CDR1 LNHDA, CDR2 SQIVND (reference sequence). Here the CDR3 DNA reads TGTGCCAGTGAGCGACAGGGGAACACTGAAGCTTTCTTT. Amino acid sequence: CASERQGNTEAFF.

A remark on this clone: Other DNA sequences from this sample encode an identical CDR3 as well. The V call is TRBV7-2, the J call TRBJ1-2; D possibly corresponds to TRBD1 (5 bases). Germline CDR1 and CDR2: SGHTA and FQGNSA. The CDR3 consists of 13 residues. V lost 1 base and J 12 bases, leaving 15 bases between the germline ends. CDR3 DNA sequence: TGTGCCAGCAGCTTAGTTGCCGGGGCGGGGGACACCTTC. Its translation is CASSLVAGAGDTF.

The genes are TRBV10-3 and TRBJ1-1, with 12 bases matching TRBD1. The germline gives CDR1 ENHRY, CDR2 SYGVKD. The length of the CDR3 is 14 residues. Trimming took 10 bases from V and 8 from J; bases not matched to a gene: 11. The CDR3 DNA follows: TGTGCCACCGCGCCGGGACAGGGGGCTTCGGAAGCTTTCTTT. It is translated as CATAPGQGASEAFF.

The chain carries TRBV7-2 and TRBJ1-2; D perhaps matches TRBD1 (5 bases). CDR3 length equals 13 residues. Germline assignment: CDR1 SGHTA and CDR2 FQGNSA. Trimming left V 5 bases short and J 1 base short, with 8 bases between. In DNA, the CDR3 is TGTGCCAGCAGCACCAGGGTTAACTATGGCTACACCTTC. Encoded protein: CASSTRVNYGYTF.

The chain combines TRBV6-1 with TRBJ1-5, with D possibly TRBD1 on 5 matching bases. V lost 10 bases, J lost 6 bases, and 10 bases lay in between. Germline assignment: CDR1 MNHNS and CDR2 SASEGT. This CDR3 spans 11 amino acids. CDR3 in DNA: TGTGCCATCCAGGGTGTTCAGCCCCAGCATTTT. It specifies CAIQGVQPQHF.

The rearrangement links TRBV27 to TRBJ2-1, with D possibly TRBD1 on 5 matching bases. The length of the CDR3 is 11 residues. Trimming left V 5 bases short and J 7 bases short, with 6 bases between. The germline CDR1 and CDR2 sequences are MNHEY and SMNVEV (reference sequence). CDR3 coding DNA: TGTGCCAGCAGTAGGACAAATGAGCAGTTCTTC. Protein sequence: CASSRTNEQFF.

The table lists this clone with a few counts. This chain joins TRBV19 and TRBJ1-5, with D possibly TRBD1 on 5 matching bases. Germline V lookup: CDR1 LNHDA, CDR2 SQIVND (reference sequence). Trimming took 6 bases from V and 7 from J, leaving 16 bases between them. This CDR3 is built from 14 residues. This CDR3 is CASRYGTSSQPQHF. The CDR3 bases are TGTGCCAGTAGATATGGGACGAGTTCACAGCCCCAGCATTTT.

J is TRBJ2-2 and V is TRBV19; tentative D call: TRBD1 (6 bases). The CDR3 has 16 amino acids. Germline CDR1 is LNHDA and CDR2 is SQIVND (reference sequence). V was pared by 6 bases and J by 0 bases, with 14 bases between. Written as DNA, the CDR3 is TGTGCCAGTAGAGGGGGTCCAACTTCGAACACCGGGGAGCTGTTTTTT. Its translation: CASRGGPTSNTGELFF.

CDR3 DNA: TGTGCCAGCAGCACCGCTACAGGACAGCCGGGAAACACCATATATTTT. This encodes CASSTATGQPGNTIYF. The V gene is TRBV7-2, the J gene TRBJ1-3, with D perhaps TRBD1 (6 bases). The ends were cut back, 5 bases at V and 4 bases at J, with 18 bases in the middle. CDR1 is SGHTA and CDR2 is FQGNSA in the germline V gene. The CDR3 length is 16 residues.

J is TRBJ1-3 and V is TRBV7-8; D might be TRBD1 (6 bases). Deletions cut 4 bases from V and 2 bases from J, with 15 bases between. The CDR3 has 16 amino acids. Germline V gene sequence: CDR1 SGHVS, CDR2 FQNEAQ. The chain's CDR3 is CASSSQGAGAGNTIYF. The CDR3 DNA follows: TGTGCCAGCAGCTCCCAGGGTGCAGGGGCTGGAAACACCATATATTTT.

CDR3 amino acids: CAIKRTGDPTDTQYF. The CDR3 DNA is TGTGCCATCAAGAGGACAGGGGATCCCACAGATACGCAGTATTTT. The chain uses TRBV10-3 and TRBJ2-3; 9 bases agree with TRBD1. V was clipped by 7 bases and J by 2 bases; unmatched bases: 7. Germline CDR1 ENHRY, CDR2 SYGVKD. CDR3 length: 15 residues.

V gene TRBV7-7 combines with J gene TRBJ2-1; 16 positions agree with TRBD2. This CDR3 is built from 16 residues. Trimming at V came to 4 bases and at J to 7 bases, leaving 4 bases not matched to a gene. Looked up from germline, CDR1 is SSHAT and CDR2 is FNYEAQ (reference sequence). CDR3 protein: CASSSGTSGRDNEQFF. Here the CDR3 DNA reads TGTGCCAGCAGCTCCGGGACTAGCGGGAGGGATAATGAGCAGTTCTTC.

This chain uses TRBV9 with TRBJ2-1; weak D call: TRBD2 (6 bases). The V end lost 3 bases, the J end lost 10 bases, and 14 bases lay between the germline ends. Germline loops: CDR1 SGDLS, CDR2 YYNGEE. CDR3 length equals 13 residues. The CDR3 nucleotides read TGTGCCAGCAGCGCTCGGGACTCCGGCGAGCAGTTCTTC. Its translation: CASSARDSGEQFF.